The 26 T cell receptor beta chains presented below share a single source sample, sequenced in a study of cytomegalovirus exposure and HLA in healthy donors. The assay was immunoSEQ multiplex PCR, and TCRdb's table has in-frame clones only and misses some. The top ten clones hold 2% to 2.5% of a sample with 95,000 to 150,000 clones, roughly 90% of them seen once. The material sequenced was PBMCs. The receptors were sampled from a woman younger than 35 in good health and CMV-seronegative.

The V and J genes are TRBV2 and TRBJ2-7, with 14 bases fitting TRBD2. V was pared by 3 bases and J by 7 bases, with 5 bases of the junction left unmatched. From germline, CDR1 is SNHLY and CDR2 FYNNEI. CDR3 size: 15 residues. CDR3 in DNA: TGTGCCAGCAGTGAGACTAGCGGGAGGGGGGTGGAGCAGTACTTC. This translates into CASSETSGRGVEQYF.

CDR3 bases: TGTGCCAGCAAAGGATCCGGGTTGCCAGAGCAGTACTTC. It translates to CASKGSGLPEQYF. The chain couples TRBV5-4 to TRBJ2-7, with D unresolved. Looked up from germline, CDR1 is SGHNT and CDR2 is YYREEE (reference sequence). The CDR3 sequence is 13 residues long. V lost 6 bases to trimming and J lost 7 bases, with 17 bases between them.

The rearrangement joins TRBV25-1 to TRBJ1-1, with a weak D call TRBD1 (6 bases). Deletions cut 6 bases from V and 1 base from J, with 15 bases between. The germline V gene encodes CDR1 MGHDK and CDR2 SYGVNS. The CDR3 runs to 15 residues. The CDR3 protein is CASRSVGQPNTEAFF. The CDR3 DNA sequence: TGTGCCAGCAGATCAGTAGGACAGCCGAACACTGAAGCTTTCTTT.

This clone was recorded a few times. V is TRBV18 and J is TRBJ1-5; perhaps TRBD1 as D (5 bases). Germline values: CDR1 KGHSH, CDR2 LQKENI. The CDR3 is 16 residues long. V lost 0 bases to trimming and J lost 2 bases, with 11 bases between them. CDR3 residues: CASSPPGLSGNQPQHF. For the CDR3, the DNA is TGTGCCAGCTCACCACCGGGGCTATCGGGCAATCAGCCCCAGCATTTT.

The chain joins TRBV7-8 to TRBJ2-5, with 10 bases matching TRBD2. CDR3 length equals 14 residues. V shed 5 bases, J shed 3 bases, and the junction held 3 bases outside the gene matches. Germline values: CDR1 SGHVS, CDR2 FQNEAQ. The CDR3 loop is CASSRGLAEETQYF. Here the CDR3 DNA reads TGTGCCAGCAGCCGAGGACTAGCGGAAGAGACCCAGTACTTC.

This clone came up once. The chain recombines TRBV9 with TRBJ2-7; 8 bases align to TRBD2. CDR1 is SGDLS, CDR2 YYNGEE, per germline. The CDR3 totals 17 residues. V lost 5 bases, J lost 0 bases, and 13 bases stayed unmatched. The CDR3 is CASRAGRKRESSYEQYF. CDR3 nucleotides: TGTGCCAGCAGAGCGGGCCGAAAGCGGGAGAGCTCCTACGAGCAGTACTTC. Combining the CDR3 with reference TRBV9 and TRBJ2-7 gives the whole variable domain DSGVTQTPKHLITATGQRVTLRCSPRSGDLSVYWYQQSLDQGLQFLIQYYNGEERAKGNILERFSAQQFPDLHSELNLSSLELGDSALYFCASRAGRKRESSYEQYFGPGTRLTVT.

This chain joins TRBV7-9 and TRBJ2-3, with 12 bases identical to TRBD2. Germline trimming cut 0 bases from V and 3 bases from J; bases unmatched to any gene: 7. The CDR3 is made up of 18 amino acids. CDR1 is SEHNR and CDR2 is FQNEAQ in the germline V gene (reference sequence). CDR3 region: CASSLAGLAGRFTDTQYF. The CDR3, as DNA: TGTGCCAGCAGCTTAGCCGGACTAGCGGGAAGGTTTACAGATACGCAGTATTTT.

The chain couples TRBV29-1 to TRBJ2-1; 14 bases match TRBD2. Germline V lookup: CDR1 SQVTM, CDR2 ANQGSEA. V shed 4 bases and J 1 base; nucleotides not matched to a gene: 3. The CDR3 covers 16 residues. The chain's CDR3 is CSVGGLAGESYNEQFF. DNA of the CDR3: TGCAGCGTTGGGGGACTAGCGGGAGAGTCCTACAATGAGCAGTTCTTC.

This clone was seen just once. This rearrangement joins TRBV13 to TRBJ2-1; D not certain. Between the trimmed V and J ends, which lost 3 bases and 6 bases, there was a span of 6 bases. This CDR3 is built from 12 residues. Germline lookup yields CDR1 PRHDT and CDR2 FYEKMQ (reference sequence). CDR3 loop: CASSFSFNEQFF. The CDR3, as DNA: TGTGCCAGCAGCTTTTCGTTCAATGAGCAGTTCTTC.

The gene calls are TRBV5-1 and TRBJ2-1; D gene uncertain. The CDR3 is 15 residues long. Trimming left V 2 bases short and J 1 base short, with 10 bases between. The germline V gene has CDR1 SGHRS and CDR2 YFSETQ. The CDR3 sequence is CASSLGMRSYNEQFF. DNA for the CDR3: TGCGCCAGCAGCTTAGGTATGAGGTCCTACAATGAGCAGTTCTTC.

This sequence joins TRBV11-3 and TRBJ1-1; D is ambiguous. V gave up 2 bases and J gave up 0 bases, with 10 bases separating them. CDR1 and CDR2 from the germline V gene are SGHNT and YENEEA. The CDR3 spans 15 residues. CDR3 DNA: TGTGCCAGCAGCTTACGGAGTCGGATGAACACTGAAGCTTTCTTT. Amino acids: CASSLRSRMNTEAFF. Supplemented by reference TRBV11-3 and TRBJ1-1, the full variable domain reads EAGVVQSPRYKIIEKKQPVAFWCNPISGHNTLYWYLQNLGQGPELLIRYENEEAVDDSQLPKDRFSAERLKGVDSTLKIQPAELGDSAVYLCASSLRSRMNTEAFFGQGTRLTVV.

This chain uses TRBV6-4 with TRBJ1-1; tentatively, D is TRBD1 (6 bases). Germline CDR1 is MRHNA and CDR2 is SNTAGT. The CDR3 runs to 14 residues. Trimming left V 3 bases short and J 2 bases short, with 10 bases between. The CDR3: CASSEGAGNTEAFF. DNA for the CDR3: TGTGCCAGCAGTGAGGGGGCCGGTAACACTGAAGCTTTCTTT.

This clone was seen only once. The rearrangement links TRBV5-1 to TRBJ2-7, with a possible D match to TRBD1 (6 bases). The ends were cut back, 0 bases at V and 2 bases at J, with 12 bases in the middle. CDR3 length equals 15 residues. Germline V gene lookup returns CDR1 SGHRS and CDR2 YFSETQ. The CDR3 sequence is CASSLAAGVPYEQYF. The CDR3, as DNA: TGCGCCAGCAGCTTGGCCGCAGGGGTCCCCTACGAGCAGTACTTC.

V is TRBV9 and J is TRBJ2-1; D unresolved. Germline V gives CDR1 SGDLS, CDR2 YYNGEE. The V and J ends lost 1 base and 9 bases respectively, with 14 bases between them. The CDR3 length is 14 residues. Here the CDR3 reads CASSVSSRPPEQFF. In nucleotides, the CDR3 is TGTGCCAGCAGCGTATCTAGTAGACCGCCTGAGCAGTTCTTC.

The genes are TRBV10-3 and TRBJ2-1, with TRBD2 as a possible D gene (6 bases). Trimming pared 6 bases from V and 5 bases from J, leaving 14 bases between. The CDR3 loop spans 14 amino acids. Per germline, CDR1 ENHRY and CDR2 SYGVKD. In DNA form, the CDR3 reads TGTGCCATCAGCGAGCTAGGGGAGGACAATGAGCAGTTCTTC. The encoded protein is CAISELGEDNEQFF.

This CDR3 reads CASVSGSFMETQYF. The DNA of the CDR3 is TGTGCCAGCGTCAGCGGGAGTTTTATGGAGACCCAGTACTTC. The chain has TRBV6-6 and TRBJ2-5, with 8 nucleotides matching TRBD2. This CDR3 is 14 amino acids long. Looked up from germline, CDR1 is MNHNY and CDR2 is SVGAGI (reference sequence). The V segment lost 8 bases and the J segment 5 bases; nucleotides outside the gene matches: 10.

The V call is TRBV30, the J call TRBJ1-1; D is uncertain. This CDR3 has 12 residues. V lost 6 bases to trimming and J lost 1 base, with 9 bases between them. CDR1 is GTSNPN, CDR2 SVGIG, per germline (reference sequence). The CDR3: CACVPPNTEAFF. CDR3 nucleotide sequence: TGTGCCTGCGTCCCCCCGAACACTGAAGCTTTCTTT.

The chain couples TRBV28 to TRBJ2-1; D unclear. The germline V gene has CDR1 MDHEN and CDR2 SYDVKM. This CDR3 has 12 amino acids. The ends were cut back, 7 bases at V and 7 bases at J, with 11 bases in the middle. The CDR3 sequence is CASKLLENEQFF. The CDR3 coding sequence is TGTGCCAGCAAACTATTGGAAAATGAGCAGTTCTTC.

This chain connects TRBV4-1 to TRBJ1-4; 8 nucleotides agree with TRBD1. The CDR3 length is 17 residues. In germline, CDR1 is MGHRA, CDR2 YSYEKL. V shed 4 bases, J shed 8 bases, and the junction held 15 bases outside the gene matches. The DNA for the CDR3 is TGCGCCAGCAGCCGAGGGCGGGGGAGGACAGGGAGAGAAAAACTGTTTTTT. This translates into CASSRGRGRTGREKLFF.

The chain has TRBV5-4 and TRBJ2-2, with 15 bases matching TRBD2. With V trimmed by 0 bases and J by 3 bases, 3 bases remained unmatched. Per germline, CDR1 SGHNT and CDR2 YYREEE (reference sequence). The CDR3 spans 18 residues. In nucleotides, the CDR3 is TGTGCCAGCAGCTTGGGGACTAGCGGGAGGGGGTACACCGGGGAGCTGTTTTTT. Translating it yields CASSLGTSGRGYTGELFF.

This clone turned up a few times. CDR3 nucleotide sequence: TGTGCCAGCAGTGATAACAGCGGCGAGCAGTACTTC. This codes for CASSDNSGEQYF. V usage is TRBV25-1 and J usage is TRBJ2-7, with D tentatively TRBD2 (5 bases). V was cut by 3 bases and J by 6 bases, with 9 bases left in between. This CDR3 comprises 12 residues. The V gene's germline CDR1 is MGHDK and CDR2 SYGVNS.

V usage is TRBV2 and J usage is TRBJ1-5; 9 nucleotides align to TRBD1. In germline, CDR1 is SNHLY, CDR2 FYNNEI. The junction had 15 bases not matched to a gene; V was cut back by 8 bases and J by 4 bases. The CDR3 covers 17 residues. The CDR3: CASQRGRTGALNQPQHF. The CDR3 region has the DNA TGTGCCAGCCAGAGAGGTAGGACAGGGGCGTTGAATCAGCCCCAGCATTTT.

The chain uses TRBV7-2 and TRBJ2-1, with 7 bases fitting TRBD2. Germline V gene sequence: CDR1 SGHTA, CDR2 FQGNSA. The CDR3 length is 16 residues. V trimming: 1 base; J trimming: 7 bases; junction bases outside the gene matches: 10. This CDR3 is CASSLERDYPGNEQFF. In DNA, the CDR3 is TGTGCCAGCAGCTTAGAGCGGGACTACCCGGGGAATGAGCAGTTCTTC.

The rearrangement joins TRBV7-2 to TRBJ2-1; 8 bases are a match to TRBD2. The trim removed 5 bases at V and 2 bases at J, leaving 8 bases unmatched. Germline lookup yields CDR1 SGHTA and CDR2 FQGNSA. This CDR3 has 16 residues. CDR3 residues: CASSPRAGGPYNEQFF. Written as DNA, the CDR3 is TGTGCCAGCAGCCCACGCGCGGGAGGACCCTACAATGAGCAGTTCTTC.

This clone was detected only once. The junction departs from the called germline gene at one end, perhaps through a read error. The chain joins TRBV13 to TRBJ2-3; D gene ambiguous. The CDR3 totals 15 residues. Germline V gives CDR1 PRHDT, CDR2 FYEKMQ (reference sequence). The CDR3 sequence: CASSLALTSTDTQYF. CDR3 coding DNA: TGTGCCAGCAGTTTAGCTCTAACTAGCACAGATACGCAGTATTTT. The full variable domain, in which reference TRBV13 and TRBJ2-3 provide the parts outside the CDR3, is AAGVIQSPRHLIKEKRETATLKCYPIPRHDTVYWYQQGPGQDPQFLISFYEKMQSDKGSIPDRFSAQQFSDYHSELNMSSLELGDSALYFCASSLALTSTDTQYFGPGTRLTVL.

The chain is built from TRBV2 and TRBJ2-2; no reliable D call. The CDR3 consists of 18 residues. The V and J ends lost 4 bases and 0 bases respectively, with 18 bases between them. Germline-derived CDR1 and CDR2 are SNHLY and FYNNEI. The CDR3 spells CASSVPSFRPSNTGELFF. Here the CDR3 DNA reads TGTGCCAGCAGTGTTCCCTCGTTCAGGCCCTCGAACACCGGGGAGCTGTTTTTT. Full variable domain (missing parts from reference TRBV2 and TRBJ2-2): EPEVTQTPSHQVTQMGQEVILRCVPISNHLYFYWYRQILGQKVEFLVSFYNNEISEKSEIFDDQFSVERPDGSNFTLKIRSTKLEDSAMYFCASSVPSFRPSNTGELFFGEGSRLTVL.